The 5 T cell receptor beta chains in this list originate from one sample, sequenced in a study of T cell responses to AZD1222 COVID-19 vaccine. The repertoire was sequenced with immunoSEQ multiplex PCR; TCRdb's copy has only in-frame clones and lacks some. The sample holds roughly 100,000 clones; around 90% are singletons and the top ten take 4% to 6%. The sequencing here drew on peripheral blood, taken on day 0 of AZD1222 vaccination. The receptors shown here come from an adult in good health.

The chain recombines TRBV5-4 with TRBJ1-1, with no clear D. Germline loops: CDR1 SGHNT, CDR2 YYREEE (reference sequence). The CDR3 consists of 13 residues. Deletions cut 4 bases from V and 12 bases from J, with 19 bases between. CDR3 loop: CASSHGHELVTFF. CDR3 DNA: TGTGCCAGCAGCCACGGGCACGAGCTAGTAACTTTCTTT.

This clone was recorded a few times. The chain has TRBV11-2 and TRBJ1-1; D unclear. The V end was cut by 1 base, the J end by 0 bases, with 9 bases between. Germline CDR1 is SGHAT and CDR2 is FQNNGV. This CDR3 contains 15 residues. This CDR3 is CASSLGVPVNTEAFF. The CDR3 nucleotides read TGTGCCAGCAGCTTAGGTGTGCCCGTGAACACTGAAGCTTTCTTT.

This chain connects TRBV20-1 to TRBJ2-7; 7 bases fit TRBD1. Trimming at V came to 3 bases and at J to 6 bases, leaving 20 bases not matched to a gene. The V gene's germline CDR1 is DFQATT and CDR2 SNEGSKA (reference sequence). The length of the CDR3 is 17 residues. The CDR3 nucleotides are TGCAGTGCTAGTAAGGTGGGCTTTAGGGACAGTGGGGGCGAGCAGTACTTC. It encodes CSASKVGFRDSGGEQYF.

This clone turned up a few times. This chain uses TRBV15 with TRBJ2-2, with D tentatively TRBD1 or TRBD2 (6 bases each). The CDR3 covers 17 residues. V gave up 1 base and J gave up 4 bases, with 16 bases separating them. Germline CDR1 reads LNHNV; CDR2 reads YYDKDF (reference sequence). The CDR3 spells CATSRGTMTTGTGELFF. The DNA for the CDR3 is TGTGCCACCAGCAGAGGGACTATGACGACAGGCACCGGGGAGCTGTTTTTT.

The CDR3 loop reads CASSQGRRSYNEQFF. In nucleotides, the CDR3 is TGCGCCAGCAGCCAAGGACGGCGCTCCTACAATGAGCAGTTCTTC. The chain links TRBV4-3 to TRBJ2-1; D unresolved. V was clipped by 1 base and J by 0 bases, with 7 bases between them. Germline V gives CDR1 LGHNA, CDR2 YSLEER. The CDR3 contains 15 residues.